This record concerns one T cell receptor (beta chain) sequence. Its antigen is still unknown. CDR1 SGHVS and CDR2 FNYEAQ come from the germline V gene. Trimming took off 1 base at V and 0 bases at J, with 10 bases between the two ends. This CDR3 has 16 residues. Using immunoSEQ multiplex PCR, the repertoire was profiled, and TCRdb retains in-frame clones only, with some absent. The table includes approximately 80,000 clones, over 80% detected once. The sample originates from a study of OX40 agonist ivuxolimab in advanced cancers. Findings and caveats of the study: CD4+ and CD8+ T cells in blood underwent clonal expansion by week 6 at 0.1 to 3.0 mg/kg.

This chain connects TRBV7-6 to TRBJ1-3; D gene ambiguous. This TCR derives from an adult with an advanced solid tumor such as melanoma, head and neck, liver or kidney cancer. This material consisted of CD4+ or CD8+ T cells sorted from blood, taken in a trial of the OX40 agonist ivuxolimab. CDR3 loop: CASSLGSWGSGNTIYF. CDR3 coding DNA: TGTGCCAGCAGCTTAGGGTCCTGGGGCTCTGGAAACACCATATATTTT.